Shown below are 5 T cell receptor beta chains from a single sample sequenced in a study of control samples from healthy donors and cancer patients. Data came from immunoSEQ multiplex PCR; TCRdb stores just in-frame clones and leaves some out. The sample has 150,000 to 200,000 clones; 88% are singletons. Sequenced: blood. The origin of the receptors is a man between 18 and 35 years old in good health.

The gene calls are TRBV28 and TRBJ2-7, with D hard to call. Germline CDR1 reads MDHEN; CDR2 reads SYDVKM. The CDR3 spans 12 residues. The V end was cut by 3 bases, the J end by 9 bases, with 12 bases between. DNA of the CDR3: TGTGCCAGCAGTTTCTTGGGGTCCGGGCAGTACTTC. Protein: CASSFLGSGQYF.

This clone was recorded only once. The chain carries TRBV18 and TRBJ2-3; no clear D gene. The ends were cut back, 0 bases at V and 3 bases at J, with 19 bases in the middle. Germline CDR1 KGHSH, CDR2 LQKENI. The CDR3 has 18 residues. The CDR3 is CASSPPFGSSGTTDTQYF. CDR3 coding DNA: TGTGCCAGCTCACCACCCTTTGGGTCTTCAGGTACTACAGATACGCAGTATTTT.

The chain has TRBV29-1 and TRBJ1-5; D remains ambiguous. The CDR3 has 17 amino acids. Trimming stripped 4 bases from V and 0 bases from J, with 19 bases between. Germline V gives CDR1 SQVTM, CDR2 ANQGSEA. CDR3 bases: TGCAGCGTTGGACCTCCCCGGGCACCCGATAGCAATCAGCCCCAGCATTTT. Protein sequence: CSVGPPRAPDSNQPQHF.

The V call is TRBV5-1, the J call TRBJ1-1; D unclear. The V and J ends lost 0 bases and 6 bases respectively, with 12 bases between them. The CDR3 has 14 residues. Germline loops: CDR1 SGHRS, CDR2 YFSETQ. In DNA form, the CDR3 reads TGCGCCAGCAGCTTGGGCGGGATGCAGGCTGAAGCTTTCTTT. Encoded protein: CASSLGGMQAEAFF.

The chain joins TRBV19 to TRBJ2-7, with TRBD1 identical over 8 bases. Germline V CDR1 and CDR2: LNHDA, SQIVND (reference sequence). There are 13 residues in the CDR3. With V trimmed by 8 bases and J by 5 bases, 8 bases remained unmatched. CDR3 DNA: TGTGCCAGTCGACAGGGGAAAGGCAACGAGCAGTACTTC. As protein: CASRQGKGNEQYF.